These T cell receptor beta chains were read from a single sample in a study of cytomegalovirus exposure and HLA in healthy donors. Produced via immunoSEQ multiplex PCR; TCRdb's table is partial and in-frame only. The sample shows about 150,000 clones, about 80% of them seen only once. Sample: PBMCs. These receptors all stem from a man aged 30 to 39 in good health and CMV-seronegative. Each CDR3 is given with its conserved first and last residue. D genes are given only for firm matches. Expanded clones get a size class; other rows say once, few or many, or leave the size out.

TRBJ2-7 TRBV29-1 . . CSVDSQREQYF TGCAGCGTTGACAGCCAGCGCGAGCAGTACTTC
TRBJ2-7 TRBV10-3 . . CAIRSPSDYEQYF TGTGCCATCAGGAGTCCGTCCGATTACGAGCAGTACTTC
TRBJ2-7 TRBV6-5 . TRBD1 CASSSEGTGTYEQYF TGTGCCAGCAGTTCAGAAGGGACAGGGACTTACGAGCAGTACTTC
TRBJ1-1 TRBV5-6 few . CASSLRGNTEAFF TGTGCCAGCAGCTTGAGAGGGAACACTGAAGCTTTCTTT
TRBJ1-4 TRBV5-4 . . CASSFREANEKLFF TGTGCCAGCAGCTTCAGGGAGGCTAATGAAAAACTGTTTTTT
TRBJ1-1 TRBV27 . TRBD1 CASSFRQGGVTEAFF TGTGCCAGCAGTTTCAGACAGGGGGGGGTCACTGAAGCTTTCTTT
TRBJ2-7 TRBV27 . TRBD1 CASSLKGQHYEQYF TGTGCCAGCAGTCTTAAGGGACAGCACTACGAGCAGTACTTC
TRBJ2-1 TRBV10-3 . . CAISAALGEYNEQFF TGTGCCATCAGTGCCGCTTTGGGAGAGTACAATGAGCAGTTCTTC
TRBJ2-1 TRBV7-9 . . CASKHRDYNEQFF TGTGCCAGCAAACACCGGGACTACAATGAGCAGTTCTTC
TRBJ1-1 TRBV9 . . CASSTRPADTEAFF TGTGCCAGCAGCACACGACCGGCGGACACTGAAGCTTTCTTT
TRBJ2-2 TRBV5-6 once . CASSLVLVATNTGELFF TGTGCCAGCAGCTTGGTATTGGTAGCGACGAACACCGGGGAGCTGTTTTTT
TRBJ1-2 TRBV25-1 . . CASSEYRGGDGYTF TGTGCCAGCAGTGAATACAGAGGCGGAGATGGCTACACCTTC
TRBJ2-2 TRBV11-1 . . CASSLGWATGELFF TGTGCCAGCAGCTTAGGGTGGGCCACCGGGGAGCTGTTTTTT
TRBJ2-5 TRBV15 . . CATSRDRGKETQYF TGTGCCACCAGCAGGGACCGGGGGAAAGAGACCCAGTACTTC
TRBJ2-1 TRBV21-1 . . CASSKGAAGGRSEQFF TGTGCCAGCAGCAAAGGAGCAGCGGGAGGGCGTAGTGAGCAGTTCTTC
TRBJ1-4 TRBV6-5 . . CASSNTGPTNEKLFF TGTGCCAGCAGCAATACAGGGCCAACTAATGAAAAACTGTTTTTT
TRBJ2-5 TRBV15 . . CATRRGLQETQYF TGTGCCACCAGGCGGGGCCTCCAAGAGACCCAGTACTTC
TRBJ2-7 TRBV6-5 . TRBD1 CASSQGTAHEQYF TGTGCCAGCAGTCAAGGGACAGCGCACGAGCAGTACTTC
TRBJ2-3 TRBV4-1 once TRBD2 CASSPPGTSGRSDTQYF TGCGCCAGCAGCCCCCCGGGGACTAGCGGGAGGTCAGATACGCAGTATTTT
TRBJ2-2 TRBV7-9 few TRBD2 CASSFTSGRGELFF TGTGCCAGCAGCTTTACTAGCGGGAGAGGGGAGCTGTTTTTT
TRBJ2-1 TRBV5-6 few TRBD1 CASSLKTGVNEQFF TGTGCCAGCAGCTTGAAGACAGGGGTCAATGAGCAGTTCTTC
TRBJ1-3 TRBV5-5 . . CASSLRILSGNTIYF TGTGCCAGCAGCTTGAGAATACTCTCTGGAAACACCATATATTTT
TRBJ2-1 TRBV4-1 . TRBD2 CASSQDPSGVRAYNEQFF TGCGCCAGCAGCCAAGATCCTAGCGGTGTAAGGGCCTACAATGAGCAGTTCTTC
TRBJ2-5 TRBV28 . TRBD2 CASSSTHSGRAGEQYF TGTGCCAGCAGTTCTACCCATAGCGGGAGGGCCGGGGAGCAGTACTTC
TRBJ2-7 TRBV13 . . CASSLEGGPPREQYF TGTGCCAGCAGCTTAGAAGGGGGACCTCCGCGCGAGCAGTACTTC
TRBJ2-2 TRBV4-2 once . CASTTQNSNTGELFF TGTGCCAGCACGACTCAAAACAGTAACACCGGGGAGCTGTTTTTT
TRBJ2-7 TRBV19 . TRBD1 CASSLGTGGYEQYF TGTGCCAGTAGTCTGGGGACAGGGGGGTACGAGCAGTACTTC
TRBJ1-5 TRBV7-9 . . CASSSRGAPNQPQHF TGTGCCAGCAGCTCTCGGGGGGCCCCCAATCAGCCCCAGCATTTT